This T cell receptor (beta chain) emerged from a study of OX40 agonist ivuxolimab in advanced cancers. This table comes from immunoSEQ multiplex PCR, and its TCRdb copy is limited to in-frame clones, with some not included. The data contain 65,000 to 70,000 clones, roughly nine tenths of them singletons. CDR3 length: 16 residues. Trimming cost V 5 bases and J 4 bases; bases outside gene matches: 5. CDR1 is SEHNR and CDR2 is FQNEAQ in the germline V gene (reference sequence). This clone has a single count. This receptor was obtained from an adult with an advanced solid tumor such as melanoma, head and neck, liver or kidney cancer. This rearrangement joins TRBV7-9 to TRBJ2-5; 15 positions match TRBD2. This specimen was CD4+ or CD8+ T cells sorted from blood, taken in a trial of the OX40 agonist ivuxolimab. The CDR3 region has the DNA TGTGCCAGCAGCACAGGACTAGCGGGGGGGCGAGAGACCCAGTACTTC. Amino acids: CASSTGLAGGRETQYF. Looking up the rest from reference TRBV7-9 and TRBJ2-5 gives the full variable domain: DTGVSQNPRHKITKRGQNVTFRCDPISEHNRLYWYRQTLGQGPEFLTYFQNEAQLEKSRLLSDRFSAERPKGSFSTLEIQRTEQGDSAMYLCASSTGLAGGRETQYFGPGTRLLVL.